This T cell receptor beta chain was retrieved from a study of shared clonotypes between healthy human individuals. Repertoires were generated with immunoSEQ multiplex PCR, while TCRdb's copy carries only in-frame clones and drops some. Altogether more than 600,000 clones are present, around 90% being singletons, with the ten largest covering approximately 25%. CDR3 size: 13 residues. V lost 6 bases, J lost 0 bases, and 9 bases lay in between. CDR1 MNHEY and CDR2 SMNVEV come from the germline V gene (reference sequence). CD45RO negativity and positive selection for CCR7 defined naive CD8 cells, a population that excluded terminally differentiated effector memory CD45RA+ cells.

The sequencing input was naive CD8+ T cells sorted from blood. The chain couples TRBV27 to TRBJ2-7; D gene ambiguous. The source is a young man in good health. The CDR3 loop is CASRPLSSYEQYF. Written as DNA, the CDR3 is TGTGCCAGCAGGCCTTTGAGCTCCTACGAGCAGTACTTC.